These 23 T cell receptor beta chains share one sample of origin, sequenced in a study of T cells in narcolepsy. Only in-frame clones appear in the TCRdb table, and some are missing; sequencing was by immunoSEQ multiplex PCR. The sample includes 20,000 to 30,000 clones, 81% of them seen just once. Sequenced sample: memory (CD45RA-) CD4+ T cells from blood. Receptors were obtained from a human donor in good health.

This chain uses TRBV7-9 with TRBJ2-7; 7 nucleotides align to TRBD2. V shed 7 bases and J 6 bases; nucleotides not matched to a gene: 27. Germline loops: CDR1 SEHNR, CDR2 FQNEAQ (reference sequence). The CDR3 contains 19 residues. CDR3 region: CASTLSGGSLFNPGSEQYF. The CDR3 DNA reads TGTGCCAGCACCCTCTCCGGCGGGAGTTTATTCAACCCGGGGTCCGAGCAGTACTTC.

The CDR3 region has the DNA TGTGCCAGCAGCCTAGACAGGGGGCGAGACACTGAAGCTTTCTTT. This codes for CASSLDRGRDTEAFF. J is TRBJ1-1 and V is TRBV6-6; TRBD1 agrees at 10 bases. The length of the CDR3 is 15 residues. V trimming: 6 bases; J trimming: 3 bases; junction bases outside the gene matches: 7. CDR1 is MNHNY, CDR2 SVGAGI, per germline (reference sequence).

This clone appeared once. V gene TRBV5-5 combines with J gene TRBJ1-1, with D uncertain. CDR1 is SGHKS, CDR2 YYEKEE, per germline (reference sequence). V was clipped by 2 bases and J by 1 base, with 9 bases between them. The CDR3 has 14 amino acids. The CDR3 region is CASSFRVSNTEAFF. CDR3 DNA sequence: TGTGCCAGCAGCTTTAGGGTGTCGAACACTGAAGCTTTCTTT.

The V gene is TRBV9, the J gene TRBJ2-3; 11 bases fit TRBD2. Looked up from germline, CDR1 is SGDLS and CDR2 is YYNGEE. V shed 2 bases and J 2 bases; nucleotides not matched to a gene: 4. The CDR3 loop spans 16 amino acids. The CDR3 protein is CASSVGTSGSTDTQYF. CDR3 nucleotide sequence: TGTGCCAGCAGCGTGGGGACTAGCGGCTCCACAGATACGCAGTATTTT.

The count of this clone is one. This chain uses TRBV29-1 with TRBJ2-7; 10 positions agree with TRBD1. The CDR3 has 13 residues. Germline CDR1 and CDR2: SQVTM and ANQGSEA. V dropped 3 bases and J dropped 3; count of bases not matched to a gene: 2. In nucleotides, the CDR3 is TGCAGCGTTGAGGGACAGGGGCACTACGAGCAGTACTTC. It specifies CSVEGQGHYEQYF.

This chain links TRBV5-1 with TRBJ2-1; TRBD2 matches at 12 bases. This CDR3 spans 18 amino acids. Trimming at V came to 0 bases and at J to 8 bases, leaving 12 bases not matched to a gene. CDR1 and CDR2 (germline): SGHRS, YFSETQ. CDR3 amino acids: CASSLGPTTSGSFDEQFF. As DNA, the CDR3 is TGCGCCAGCAGCTTGGGGCCCACGACTAGCGGGAGCTTCGATGAGCAGTTCTTC.

The chain is built from TRBV28 and TRBJ2-1; D is unresolved. The CDR3 runs 12 residues. Trimming took 6 bases from V and 8 from J, leaving 11 bases between them. Germline CDR1 is MDHEN and CDR2 is SYDVKM. CDR3 bases: TGTGCCAGCAGACTTAAGAGCTATGAGCAGTTCTTC. Its translation is CASRLKSYEQFF.

This chain joins TRBV6-5 and TRBJ1-6; D gene unclear. CDR3 length: 13 amino acids. Trimming shortened V by 5 bases and J by 9 bases, and 11 bases separated the two germline ends. CDR1 and CDR2 from the germline V gene are MNHEY and SVGAGI. The CDR3 region is CASSAQGSSPLHF. CDR3 nucleotide sequence: TGTGCCAGCAGTGCCCAAGGGTCTTCACCCCTCCACTTT.

This clone has only one observation. The chain carries TRBV28 and TRBJ2-7, with 10 bases lining up with TRBD1. This CDR3 is 15 amino acids long. Germline CDR1 is MDHEN and CDR2 is SYDVKM. Losses at the gene ends were 6 bases for V and 4 bases for J; bases not matched to a gene: 9. The CDR3 spells CASRQSGQGGYEQYF. Here the CDR3 DNA reads TGTGCCAGCAGACAAAGCGGACAGGGGGGATACGAGCAGTACTTC.

With regard to this clone: Relative to the germline gene, one junction end is altered; a read error may explain this. The rearrangement joins TRBV7-7 to TRBJ2-5, with 7 bases that match TRBD1. The V gene's germline CDR1 is SSHAT and CDR2 FNYEAQ (reference sequence). The CDR3 runs to 12 residues. The CDR3 region is CASSLRGETQYF. The DNA of the CDR3 is TGTGCTAGCAGCCTCAGGGGGGAGACCCAGTACTTC.

The gene calls are TRBV5-1 and TRBJ1-4; D may be TRBD1 (5 bases). This CDR3 is built from 14 residues. Germline assignment: CDR1 SGHRS and CDR2 YFSETQ. With 7 bases removed from V and 4 bases from J, the gap between germline ends came to 14 bases. CDR3 sequence reads: CASLLRGDNEKLFF. The CDR3 bases are TGCGCCAGCCTCCTAAGGGGAGATAATGAAAAACTGTTTTTT.

The chain employs TRBV5-1 and TRBJ2-1; no reliable D call. The CDR3 has 11 amino acids. CDR1 SGHRS and CDR2 YFSETQ come from the germline V gene. The V and J ends lost 4 bases and 8 bases respectively, with 7 bases between them. The CDR3 spells CASSLQHEQFF. In nucleotides, the CDR3 is TGCGCCAGCAGCCTGCAACATGAGCAGTTCTTC.

The CDR3 loop reads CASSAGTGHSAIYF. CDR3 DNA: TGTGCCAGCAGTGCCGGGACAGGCCATTCGGCCATATATTTT. J is TRBJ1-3 and V is TRBV2, with 8 bases lining up with TRBD1. V gave up 4 bases and J gave up 11 bases; unmatched junction bases: 10. This CDR3 is built from 14 residues. Germline values: CDR1 SNHLY, CDR2 FYNNEI.

A few counts support this clone. This chain joins TRBV2 and TRBJ2-1; no reliable D call. There are 14 residues in the CDR3. V was cut by 7 bases and J by 2 bases, with 12 bases left in between. Germline-derived CDR1 and CDR2 are SNHLY and FYNNEI. Written as DNA, the CDR3 is TGTGCCAGCATAGCAACAGCTACCTACAATGAGCAGTTCTTC. Its protein is CASIATATYNEQFF.

This clone was observed a single time. The rearrangement joins TRBV5-6 to TRBJ2-5, with no clear D. Germline V gene sequence: CDR1 SGHDT, CDR2 YYEEEE. Trimming cost V 0 bases and J 5 bases, with 11 bases left between them. The CDR3 covers 14 residues. The CDR3 sequence: CASSLAALGETQYF. In nucleotides, the CDR3 is TGTGCCAGCAGCTTGGCCGCGCTTGGGGAGACCCAGTACTTC. Supplemented by reference TRBV5-6 and TRBJ2-5, the full variable domain reads DAGVTQSPTHLIKTRGQQVTLRCSPKSGHDTVSWYQQALGQGPQFIFQYYEEEERQRGNFPDRFSGHQFPNYSSELNVNALLLGDSALYLCASSLAALGETQYFGPGTRLLVL.

The rearrangement joins TRBV12-5 to TRBJ2-3; D call uncertain. The CDR3 sequence is 15 residues long. Between the trimmed V and J ends, which lost 5 bases and 0 bases, there was a span of 12 bases. Germline V gene data show CDR1 as LGHNT and CDR2 as FRNRAP. The CDR3 spells CASGPRYPSTDTQYF. The CDR3 bases are TGTGCTAGTGGTCCTCGTTACCCTAGCACAGATACGCAGTATTTT.

The V gene is TRBV4-3, the J gene TRBJ1-5, with D possibly being TRBD1 (6 bases). Trimming took 0 bases from V and 9 from J, leaving 18 bases between them. Germline V lookup: CDR1 LGHNA, CDR2 YSLEER. The CDR3 length is 16 residues. The CDR3 bases are TGCGCCAGCAGCCAAGATTTAGCAGCAGGGGTTTCGCCCCAGCATTTT. It codes for CASSQDLAAGVSPQHF.

The J gene is TRBJ1-6, the V gene TRBV11-1; D is uncertain. Germline V CDR1 and CDR2: SGHAT, FQDESV (reference sequence). Deletions cut 5 bases from V and 9 bases from J, with 14 bases between. CDR3 length: 14 residues. The CDR3 spells CASSRDGLGSPLHF. The CDR3 region has the DNA TGTGCCAGCAGCAGAGACGGGTTAGGTTCACCCCTCCACTTT.

The genes are TRBV21-1 and TRBJ1-5; TRBD1, the D gene given by the table, was not confirmed from the DNA. TRBV21-1 is termed a pseudogene. The CDR3 consists of 14 residues. The CDR3, as DNA: TGTGCCAGCAGCAAAGGGACAGGGAATCAGCCCCAGCATTTT. Translation gives CASSKGTGNQPQHF.

CDR3 bases: TGTGCCAGCAGCGCAGGTTTCCGGGACGAGCAGTACTTC. Encoded protein: CASSAGFRDEQYF. The chain joins TRBV7-8 to TRBJ2-7; D gene ambiguous. Germline values: CDR1 SGHVS, CDR2 FQNEAQ. V dropped 5 bases and J dropped 5 bases, with 13 bases sitting between them. The CDR3 has 13 amino acids.

The V gene is TRBV28, the J gene TRBJ2-5, with 8 bases aligning to TRBD2. Germline V gene lookup returns CDR1 MDHEN and CDR2 SYDVKM. The CDR3 extends over 15 amino acids. The V and J ends lost 5 bases and 7 bases, in that order; junction bases with no gene match: 12. Here the CDR3 reads CASSGGTGTRRTQYF. The CDR3 nucleotides are TGTGCCAGCAGTGGGGGGACCGGGACTAGGCGGACCCAGTACTTC.

V usage is TRBV15 and J usage is TRBJ2-7; 11 bases match TRBD1. The CDR3 runs to 15 residues. The V and J ends lost 8 bases and 7 bases, in that order; junction bases with no gene match: 13. Looked up from germline, CDR1 is LNHNV and CDR2 is YYDKDF (reference sequence). The DNA for the CDR3 is TGTGCCACCGGGAGACCGGGACAGGGGGGAGTTGAGCAGTACTTC. Protein product: CATGRPGQGGVEQYF. The complete variable domain, with remaining parts taken from reference TRBV15 and TRBJ2-7, reads DAMVIQNPRYQVTQFGKPVTLSCSQTLNHNVMYWYQQKSSQAPKLLFHYYDKDFNNEADTPDNFQSRRPNTSFCFLDIRSPGLGDTAMYLCATGRPGQGGVEQYFGPGTRLTVT.

The chain carries TRBV5-5 and TRBJ2-1, with a tentative D call TRBD2 (6 bases). The ends were cut back, 2 bases at V and 5 bases at J, with 14 bases in the middle. Germline CDR1 is SGHKS and CDR2 is YYEKEE (reference sequence). This CDR3 contains 15 residues. The CDR3 is CASSFLQTSNNEQFF. Here the CDR3 DNA reads TGTGCCAGCAGCTTTCTTCAGACTAGTAACAATGAGCAGTTCTTC.